These 29 T cell receptor beta chains were sequenced from one sample in a study of T cells after somatic rescue of genetic block. Measured with immunoSEQ multiplex PCR; TCRdb has only the in-frame clones, and not every one. The table records around 52,000 clones, approximately 96% of them present only once. Material for sequencing was peripheral blood mononuclear cells (PBMCs). These TCRs come from a child in the first two years of life.

V and J are TRBV28 and TRBJ2-7; D is undetermined. Germline V lookup: CDR1 MDHEN, CDR2 SYDVKM. This CDR3 is 14 amino acids long. Trimming stripped 7 bases from V and 3 bases from J, with 16 bases between. In nucleotides, the CDR3 is TGTGCCAGCACCGCACGGACGGTCCACTACGAGCAGTACTTC. Translated, it gives CASTARTVHYEQYF.

The V call is TRBV19, the J call TRBJ2-7; D perhaps matches TRBD2 (5 bases). The germline CDR1 and CDR2 sequences are LNHDA and SQIVND (reference sequence). The length of the CDR3 is 11 residues. Trimming cost V 9 bases and J 3 bases, with 9 bases left between them. The DNA for the CDR3 is TGTGCCAGCGTAGGAGGCTACGAGCAGTACTTC. Protein sequence: CASVGGYEQYF.

The CDR3 is CASSKDRERNTEAFF. The CDR3 DNA follows: TGTGCCAGCAGCAAAGACAGGGAGAGGAACACTGAAGCTTTCTTT. This chain uses TRBV21-1 with TRBJ1-1; the DNA was not used to check the table's D call, TRBD1. TRBV21-1 is given as a pseudogene. The CDR3 runs 15 residues.

The chain has TRBV7-9 and TRBJ2-1, with 10 bases matching TRBD1. CDR1 and CDR2 from the germline V gene are SEHNR and FQNEAQ (reference sequence). V shed 3 bases, J shed 5 bases, and the junction held 4 bases outside the gene matches. The CDR3 sequence is 15 residues long. CDR3 bases: TGTGCCAGCAGCTTTGTGGGACAGGGGAACAATGAGCAGTTCTTC. Its translation is CASSFVGQGNNEQFF.

This clone has just one count. CDR3 amino acids: CASSYIQADTQYF. The CDR3 DNA follows: TGTGCCAGCAGTTATATACAGGCAGATACGCAGTATTTT. The chain links TRBV5-4 to TRBJ2-3, with a tentative D call TRBD1 (5 bases). The CDR3 spans 13 residues. Germline V CDR1 and CDR2: SGHNT, YYREEE (reference sequence). Trimming took 5 bases from V and 4 from J, leaving 11 bases between them. Variable domain in full (rest from reference TRBV5-4 and TRBJ2-3): ETGVTQSPTHLIKTRGQQVTLRCSSQSGHNTVSWYQQALGQGPQFIFQYYREEENGRGNFPPRFSGLQFPNYSSELNVNALELDDSALYLCASSYIQADTQYFGPGTRLTVL.

The CDR3 sequence is CASSLGERRAKNIQYF. In nucleotides, the CDR3 is TGTGCCAGCAGCTTGGGGGAGAGGCGGGCCAAAAACATTCAGTACTTC. V usage is TRBV7-2 and J usage is TRBJ2-4; D might be TRBD1 or TRBD2, each matching 5 bases. Deletions cut 3 bases from V and 1 base from J, with 13 bases between. Germline lookup yields CDR1 SGHTA and CDR2 FQGNSA. CDR3 length equals 16 residues.

The gene calls are TRBV11-2 and TRBJ2-3; TRBD2 matches 11 bases. The CDR3 consists of 15 residues. From germline, CDR1 is SGHAT and CDR2 FQNNGV. V shed 4 bases and J 4 bases; nucleotides not matched to a gene: 4. The CDR3 reads CASSYSGLAADTQYF. CDR3 nucleotides: TGTGCCAGCAGCTACTCGGGACTAGCGGCAGATACGCAGTATTTT.

Concerning this clone: This CDR3 is also generated by other DNA sequences in the sample. This sequence joins TRBV18 and TRBJ1-5; a possible D gene is TRBD1 (5 bases). CDR1 is KGHSH and CDR2 is LQKENI in the germline V gene. V lost 1 base and J 1 base, leaving 5 bases between the germline ends. The CDR3 covers 14 residues. CDR3 sequence: CASSPQGSNQPQHF. DNA for the CDR3: TGTGCCAGCTCACCACAGGGGAGCAATCAGCCCCAGCATTTT. Looking up the rest from reference TRBV18 and TRBJ1-5 gives the full variable domain: NAGVMQNPRHLVRRRGQEARLRCSPMKGHSHVYWYRQLPEEGLKFMVYLQKENIIDESGMPKERFSAEFPKEGPSILRIQQVVRGDSAAYFCASSPQGSNQPQHFGDGTRLSIL.

This rearrangement joins TRBV5-1 to TRBJ2-3; 7 bases map to TRBD1. CDR1 SGHRS and CDR2 YFSETQ come from the germline V gene. V trimming: 4 bases; J trimming: 2 bases; junction bases outside the gene matches: 4. CDR3 length equals 14 residues. CDR3 region: CASSPGQSTDTQYF. CDR3 bases: TGCGCCAGCAGCCCGGGACAGTCCACAGATACGCAGTATTTT.

The rearrangement joins TRBV19 to TRBJ2-3; D may be TRBD2 (7 bases). Germline CDR1 reads LNHDA; CDR2 reads SQIVND (reference sequence). Trimming removed 11 bases from V and 1 base from J, with 13 bases in between. This CDR3 is built from 13 residues. DNA for the CDR3: TGTGCCGCGGGGGCTATAGGCACAGATACGCAGTATTTT. Translating gives CAAGAIGTDTQYF.

The chain employs TRBV10-1 and TRBJ1-5; weak D call: TRBD1 (5 bases). Germline CDR1 is WNHNN and CDR2 is SYGVQD (reference sequence). The CDR3 covers 13 residues. V was trimmed by 7 bases and J by 7 bases, leaving 14 bases between them. CDR3 amino acids: CASTGSQEQPQHF. The CDR3 nucleotides read TGCGCCAGCACTGGATCACAGGAACAGCCCCAGCATTTT.

This rearrangement joins TRBV20-1 to TRBJ1-2, with a possible D match to TRBD1 (5 bases). Trimming removed 7 bases from V and 8 bases from J, with 11 bases in between. The CDR3 runs 10 residues. The germline CDR1 and CDR2 sequences are DFQATT and SNEGSKA (reference sequence). The DNA for the CDR3 is TGCAGTGTACGGGACGGGGGCTACACCTTC. Protein product: CSVRDGGYTF.

The rearrangement uses TRBV6-1 and TRBJ2-7; D possibly corresponds to TRBD2 (6 bases). The CDR3 spans 11 residues. Germline loops: CDR1 MNHNS, CDR2 SASEGT. V lost 3 bases and J 9 bases, leaving 9 bases between the germline ends. In DNA, the CDR3 is TGTGCCAGCAGTGAGGCGGGAAGGCAGTACTTC. This encodes CASSEAGRQYF.

J is TRBJ2-7 and V is TRBV5-1; TRBD2 matches at 7 bases. The CDR3 sequence is 14 residues long. Germline lookup yields CDR1 SGHRS and CDR2 YFSETQ. With V trimmed by 3 bases and J by 3 bases, 6 bases remained unmatched. CDR3 bases: TGCGCCAGCAGCTGGGCGGGAGTCCGCTACGAGCAGTACTTC. This translates into CASSWAGVRYEQYF.

A few counts support this clone. V and J are TRBV2 and TRBJ2-1; D is uncertain. This CDR3 contains 13 residues. V lost 7 bases and J 8 bases, leaving 15 bases between the germline ends. Germline-derived CDR1 and CDR2 are SNHLY and FYNNEI. CDR3 in DNA: TGTGCCAGCAAGTATCCATTGACCGATGAGCAGTTCTTC. Translated: CASKYPLTDEQFF.

CDR3 DNA: TGTGCCAGTAGACTAGCGGGAGGAGGGTACAATGAGCAGTTCTTC. It is translated as CASRLAGGGYNEQFF. The chain carries TRBV19 and TRBJ2-1; TRBD2 matches at 12 bases. V dropped 6 bases and J dropped 4; count of bases not matched to a gene: 4. The CDR3 has 15 amino acids. From germline, CDR1 is LNHDA and CDR2 SQIVND (reference sequence).

This chain joins TRBV28 and TRBJ1-5, with 7 bases lining up with TRBD1. V shed 1 base, J shed 7 bases, and the junction held 13 bases outside the gene matches. There are 17 residues in the CDR3. Per the germline V gene, CDR1 is MDHEN and CDR2 is SYDVKM. In DNA form, the CDR3 reads TGTGCCAGCAGTTTATCCAAGGCCGACAGGGTAAGACAGCCCCAGCATTTT. As protein: CASSLSKADRVRQPQHF.

J is TRBJ2-2 and V is TRBV5-1, with D unresolved. Trimming took 2 bases from V and 0 from J, leaving 8 bases between them. From germline, CDR1 is SGHRS and CDR2 YFSETQ. The CDR3 has 15 amino acids. The chain's CDR3 is CASSLKHANTGELFF. For the CDR3, the DNA is TGCGCCAGCAGCTTAAAACACGCGAACACCGGGGAGCTGTTTTTT.

V gene TRBV5-1 combines with J gene TRBJ2-2; 7 nucleotides align to TRBD2. The CDR3 is made up of 15 amino acids. The germline CDR1 and CDR2 sequences are SGHRS and YFSETQ. V was pared by 4 bases and J by 3 bases, with 6 bases of the junction left unmatched. The CDR3 DNA is TGCGCCAGCAGCCCCCTGGGGGGGTACACCGGGGAGCTGTTTTTT. Its protein product is CASSPLGGYTGELFF.

The CDR3 protein is CASWDRGADTQYF. In DNA form, the CDR3 reads TGCGCCAGTTGGGACAGGGGAGCAGATACGCAGTATTTT. This sequence joins TRBV10-2 and TRBJ2-3, with TRBD1 matching over 10 bases. With 9 bases clipped from V and 4 bases from J, the junction kept 4 bases outside the gene matches. The length of the CDR3 is 13 residues. Germline CDR1 reads WSHSY; CDR2 reads SAAADI.

The V gene is TRBV7-2, the J gene TRBJ2-3, with 8 bases lining up with TRBD2. V lost 3 bases, J lost 4 bases, and 12 bases stayed unmatched. Germline V gene sequence: CDR1 SGHTA, CDR2 FQGNSA. CDR3 length: 17 residues. The CDR3 nucleotides are TGTGCCAGCAGCTTGCCGGGAGCGGGGGTCACGGCAGATACGCAGTATTTT. Encoded protein: CASSLPGAGVTADTQYF. The variable domain in full, completed from reference TRBV7-2 and TRBJ2-3, reads GAGVSQSPSNKVTEKGKDVELRCDPISGHTALYWYRQSLGQGLEFLIYFQGNSAPDKSGLPSDRFSAERTGGSVSTLTIQRTQQEDSAVYLCASSLPGAGVTADTQYFGPGTRLTVL.

This clone was seen a handful of times. The rearrangement uses TRBV4-1 and TRBJ2-5; a weak D match, TRBD1 (6 bases). Germline lookup yields CDR1 MGHRA and CDR2 YSYEKL. The CDR3 runs 15 residues. V lost 0 bases to trimming and J lost 5 bases, with 13 bases between them. This CDR3 reads CASSQDGSGEETQYF. CDR3 DNA: TGCGCCAGCAGCCAAGATGGTTCAGGGGAGGAGACCCAGTACTTC.

The chain joins TRBV5-6 to TRBJ2-7; unclear D gene. Per germline, CDR1 SGHDT and CDR2 YYEEEE. The CDR3 totals 15 residues. V was trimmed by 1 base and J by 4 bases, leaving 15 bases between them. This chain's CDR3 is CASSLSGVPFYEQYF. The CDR3 bases are TGTGCCAGCAGCTTGAGTGGAGTCCCTTTTTACGAGCAGTACTTC.

The chain uses TRBV2 and TRBJ2-7; D is uncertain. V dropped 3 bases and J dropped 2 bases, with 2 bases sitting between them. CDR1 is SNHLY, CDR2 FYNNEI, per germline. This CDR3 region has 11 residues. CDR3 in amino acids: CASSEAYEQYF. DNA for the CDR3: TGTGCCAGCAGTGAGGCCTACGAGCAGTACTTC.

The chain carries TRBV19 and TRBJ1-1; D possibly corresponds to TRBD1 (6 bases). The germline gives CDR1 LNHDA, CDR2 SQIVND (reference sequence). The CDR3 runs to 12 residues. V was shortened by 7 bases and J by 7 bases, with 13 bases between the two germline ends. The CDR3 DNA reads as TGTGCCAGTAATCAGGGGATAGATGAAGCTTTCTTT. Its translation is CASNQGIDEAFF.

The J gene is TRBJ2-5, the V gene TRBV28; TRBD1 matches at 8 bases. The germline CDR1 and CDR2 sequences are MDHEN and SYDVKM. This CDR3 region has 13 residues. The J segment lost 2 bases and the V segment lost 8 bases, leaving 4 bases of the junction unmatched. CDR3 sequence reads: CASQGQGQETQYF. CDR3 nucleotides: TGTGCCAGCCAAGGACAGGGTCAAGAGACCCAGTACTTC. Drawing the rest from reference TRBV28 and TRBJ2-5, the complete variable domain is DVKVTQSSRYLVKRTGEKVFLECVQDMDHENMFWYRQDPGLGLRLIYFSYDVKMKEKGDIPEGYSVSREKKERFSLILESASTNQTSMYLCASQGQGQETQYFGPGTRLLVL.

This clone appeared a single time. Other DNA sequences in this specimen translate into the identical CDR3. The chain employs TRBV5-1 and TRBJ2-1; 13 positions match TRBD2. Per germline, CDR1 SGHRS and CDR2 YFSETQ. The V gene end was trimmed by 0 bases and the J gene end by 10 bases; junction bases not matched to a gene: 1. This CDR3 has 14 amino acids. The CDR3 sequence is CASSLGLAGGEQFF. For the CDR3, the DNA is TGCGCCAGCAGCTTGGGACTAGCGGGAGGAGAGCAGTTCTTC.

The rearrangement uses TRBV4-3 and TRBJ1-3, with a possible D match to TRBD1 (5 bases). This CDR3 has 17 residues. V lost 4 bases and J lost 0, with 16 bases in between. CDR1 and CDR2 (germline): LGHNA, YSLEER. The CDR3 protein is CASSREGPRSSGNTIYF. The CDR3 DNA reads as TGCGCCAGCAGCCGGGAGGGACCCAGGAGCTCTGGAAACACCATATATTTT.

The genes are TRBV29-1 and TRBJ1-3; 7 nucleotides align to TRBD1. CDR1 and CDR2 (germline): SQVTM, ANQGSEA. The V and J ends lost 6 bases and 4 bases, in that order; junction bases with no gene match: 0. CDR3 length: 11 residues. CDR3: CSVGQGNTIYF. The CDR3 nucleotides read TGCAGCGTGGGACAGGGAAACACCATATATTTT. The full variable domain, in which reference TRBV29-1 and TRBJ1-3 provide the parts outside the CDR3, is SAVISQKPSRDICQRGTSLTIQCQVDSQVTMMFWYRQQPGQSLTLIATANQGSEATYESGFVIDKFPISRPNLTFSTLTVSNMSPEDSSIYLCSVGQGNTIYFGEGSWLTVV.